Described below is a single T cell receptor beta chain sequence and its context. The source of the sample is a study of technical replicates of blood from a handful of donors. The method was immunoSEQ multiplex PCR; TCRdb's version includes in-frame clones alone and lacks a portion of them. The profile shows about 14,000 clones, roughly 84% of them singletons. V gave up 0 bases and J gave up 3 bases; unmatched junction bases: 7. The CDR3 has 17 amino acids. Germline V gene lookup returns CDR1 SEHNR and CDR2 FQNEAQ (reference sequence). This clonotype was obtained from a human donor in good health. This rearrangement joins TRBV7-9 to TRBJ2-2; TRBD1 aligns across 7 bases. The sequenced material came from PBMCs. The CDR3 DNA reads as TGTGCCAGCAGCTTAGCCGTGGGACAGAAACACACCGGGGAGCTGTTTTTT. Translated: CASSLAVGQKHTGELFF. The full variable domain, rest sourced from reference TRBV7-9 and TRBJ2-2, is DTGVSQNPRHKITKRGQNVTFRCDPISEHNRLYWYRQTLGQGPEFLTYFQNEAQLEKSRLLSDRFSAERPKGSFSTLEIQRTEQGDSAMYLCASSLAVGQKHTGELFFGEGSRLTVL.